These T cell receptor beta chains were read from a single sample in a study of blood T cell repertoires in COVID-19. Using immunoSEQ multiplex PCR, the repertoire was profiled, and TCRdb retains in-frame clones only, with some absent. The sample carries about 350,000 clones, approximately 89% recorded once. The specimen was peripheral blood. Receptors originate from a woman in her sixties or seventies with COVID-19, enrolled during active disease. Both conserved end residues are part of each CDR3. Each record gives: D gene, clone size, V gene, J gene, CDR3 protein, CDR3 DNA. A D gene is named only where the DNA matches it firmly. Clone size appears in some rows only: once, few, many, or a class for an expanded clone.

d_gene: NA
abundance: once
v_gene: TRBV10-2
j_gene: TRBJ1-1
CDR3aa: CASMGRAEAFF
CDR3nt: TGCGCCAGCATGGGGAGGGCTGAAGCTTTCTTT

d_gene: TRBD1
abundance: once
v_gene: TRBV18
j_gene: TRBJ1-3
CDR3aa: CASSRDRAGNTIYF
CDR3nt: TGTGCCAGCTCCCGTGACAGGGCTGGAAACACCATATATTTT

d_gene: NA
abundance: NA
v_gene: TRBV10-3
j_gene: TRBJ1-1
CDR3aa: CAISMTGTEAFF
CDR3nt: TGTGCCATCAGTATGACAGGCACTGAAGCTTTCTTT

d_gene: NA
abundance: NA
v_gene: TRBV7-9
j_gene: TRBJ1-6
CDR3aa: CASSLAAGRNSPLHF
CDR3nt: TGTGCCAGCAGCTTAGCGGCAGGGCGGAATTCACCCCTCCACTTT

d_gene: TRBD1
abundance: NA
v_gene: TRBV30
j_gene: TRBJ1-2
CDR3aa: CAWFDRVGANYGYTF
CDR3nt: TGTGCCTGGTTTGACAGGGTAGGGGCTAACTATGGCTACACCTTC

d_gene: NA
abundance: few
v_gene: TRBV3-1/TRBV3-2
j_gene: TRBJ2-7
CDR3aa: CASSHIHRDKQQYF
CDR3nt: TGTGCCAGCAGCCATATCCACAGGGATAAACAGCAGTACTTC

d_gene: TRBD1
abundance: NA
v_gene: TRBV7-9
j_gene: TRBJ1-2
CDR3aa: CASSLERLTGGDGYTF
CDR3nt: TGTGCCAGCAGCTTAGAGCGGTTGACAGGGGGCGATGGCTACACCTTC

d_gene: NA
abundance: NA
v_gene: TRBV15
j_gene: TRBJ1-4
CDR3aa: CATSTGGKEPNEKLFF
CDR3nt: TGTGCCACCAGCACAGGAGGCAAAGAACCCAATGAAAAACTGTTTTTT

d_gene: TRBD1
abundance: NA
v_gene: TRBV5-6
j_gene: TRBJ2-7
CDR3aa: CASSFRDRDSYEQYF
CDR3nt: TGTGCCAGCAGCTTCCGGGACAGGGACTCCTACGAGCAGTACTTC

d_gene: NA
abundance: NA
v_gene: TRBV3-1/TRBV3-2
j_gene: TRBJ1-3
CDR3aa: CASSQGGFGNTIYF
CDR3nt: TGTGCCAGCAGCCAAGGAGGGTTCGGAAACACCATATATTTT

d_gene: TRBD1
abundance: NA
v_gene: TRBV30
j_gene: TRBJ2-1
CDR3aa: CAWSARTGGIGEQFF
CDR3nt: TGTGCCTGGAGTGCCCGGACAGGGGGGATCGGTGAGCAGTTCTTC

d_gene: NA
abundance: NA
v_gene: TRBV6-5
j_gene: TRBJ1-1
CDR3aa: CASSYGGGTEAFF
CDR3nt: TGTGCCAGCAGTTACGGGGGGGGCACTGAAGCTTTCTTT

d_gene: TRBD1
abundance: NA
v_gene: TRBV29-1
j_gene: TRBJ1-4
CDR3aa: CSVVYGQGDEKLFF
CDR3nt: TGCAGCGTTGTCTACGGGCAGGGGGACGAAAAACTGTTTTTT

d_gene: NA
abundance: NA
v_gene: TRBV7-3
j_gene: TRBJ2-2
CDR3aa: CASSLLGTPNTGELFF
CDR3nt: TGTGCCAGCAGCTTACTAGGGACACCGAACACCGGGGAGCTGTTTTTT

d_gene: NA
abundance: NA
v_gene: TRBV3-1/TRBV3-2
j_gene: TRBJ1-4
CDR3aa: CASSQDAARARGLFF
CDR3nt: TGTGCCAGCAGCCAAGATGCCGCTAGGGCTAGGGGACTGTTTTTT

d_gene: TRBD1
abundance: NA
v_gene: TRBV5-5
j_gene: TRBJ1-6
CDR3aa: CASSFRPGQGAGSPLHF
CDR3nt: TGTGCCAGCAGCTTCCGTCCGGGACAGGGTGCCGGTTCACCCCTCCACTTT

d_gene: NA
abundance: NA
v_gene: TRBV4-1
j_gene: TRBJ1-1
CDR3aa: CASSPPGGPEAFF
CDR3nt: TGCGCCAGCAGCCCACCGGGAGGGCCTGAAGCTTTCTTT

d_gene: TRBD1
abundance: NA
v_gene: TRBV6-2/TRBV6-3
j_gene: TRBJ2-3
CDR3aa: CASSYRTGGTDTQYF
CDR3nt: TGTGCCAGCAGTTACCGGACAGGGGGCACAGATACGCAGTATTTT

d_gene: TRBD1
abundance: NA
v_gene: TRBV5-1
j_gene: TRBJ2-7
CDR3aa: CASSLLGQGYNEQYF
CDR3nt: TGCGCCAGCAGCTTGTTGGGACAGGGGTATAACGAGCAGTACTTC

d_gene: TRBD1
abundance: NA
v_gene: TRBV9
j_gene: TRBJ2-2
CDR3aa: CASSPAGTGYTGELFF
CDR3nt: TGTGCCAGCAGCCCGGCCGGGACAGGGTACACCGGGGAGCTGTTTTTT

d_gene: NA
abundance: once
v_gene: TRBV3-1/TRBV3-2
j_gene: TRBJ1-3
CDR3aa: CASYSRDSGNTIYF
CDR3nt: TGTGCCAGCTACTCCAGGGATTCTGGAAACACCATATATTTT

d_gene: TRBD1
abundance: NA
v_gene: TRBV6-5
j_gene: TRBJ1-1
CDR3aa: CASSPRTGVTEAFF
CDR3nt: TGTGCCAGCAGTCCTCGTACAGGGGTCACTGAAGCTTTCTTT

d_gene: NA
abundance: NA
v_gene: TRBV14
j_gene: TRBJ1-1
CDR3aa: CASSTLGGDTEAFF
CDR3nt: TGTGCCAGCAGCACCTTGGGAGGGGACACTGAAGCTTTCTTT

d_gene: NA
abundance: NA
v_gene: TRBV5-6
j_gene: TRBJ1-2
CDR3aa: CASSPGFRNGNYGYTF
CDR3nt: TGTGCCAGCAGCCCTGGTTTCCGGAACGGGAACTATGGCTACACCTTC

d_gene: NA
abundance: NA
v_gene: TRBV7-8
j_gene: TRBJ2-3
CDR3aa: CASSKTSMADTQYF
CDR3nt: TGTGCCAGCAGCAAGACATCGATGGCAGATACGCAGTATTTT

d_gene: NA
abundance: NA
v_gene: TRBV30
j_gene: TRBJ2-2
CDR3aa: CAWAGRDRDTGELFF
CDR3nt: TGTGCCTGGGCCGGGAGGGACAGGGACACCGGGGAGCTGTTTTTT

d_gene: NA
abundance: NA
v_gene: TRBV5-1
j_gene: TRBJ2-7
CDR3aa: CASSLANEQYF
CDR3nt: TGCGCCAGCAGCTTGGCCAACGAGCAGTACTTC

d_gene: NA
abundance: NA
v_gene: TRBV7-9
j_gene: TRBJ2-1
CDR3aa: CASSSPDSHENEQFF
CDR3nt: TGTGCCAGCAGCTCCCCGGACAGCCACGAGAATGAGCAGTTCTTC

d_gene: NA
abundance: NA
v_gene: TRBV5-1
j_gene: TRBJ1-1
CDR3aa: CASSLYLNTEAFF
CDR3nt: TGCGCCAGCAGCTTGTACCTAAACACTGAAGCTTTCTTT

d_gene: TRBD1
abundance: NA
v_gene: TRBV19
j_gene: TRBJ1-2
CDR3aa: CASSTYRDRVIYGYTF
CDR3nt: TGTGCCAGTAGTACGTACCGGGACAGGGTGATCTATGGCTACACCTTC

d_gene: NA
abundance: NA
v_gene: TRBV7-2
j_gene: TRBJ1-2
CDR3aa: CASSPRTGNYGYTF
CDR3nt: TGTGCCAGCAGCCCCCGGACGGGAAACTATGGCTACACCTTC

d_gene: TRBD1
abundance: NA
v_gene: TRBV4-1
j_gene: TRBJ1-4
CDR3aa: CASSPQGALEKLFF
CDR3nt: TGCGCCAGCAGCCCGCAGGGGGCGCTTGAAAAACTGTTTTTT

d_gene: TRBD1
abundance: NA
v_gene: TRBV4-2
j_gene: TRBJ1-2
CDR3aa: CASSQVQGAAGGYTF
CDR3nt: TGTGCCAGCAGCCAAGTACAGGGGGCAGCTGGTGGCTACACCTTC

d_gene: TRBD1
abundance: NA
v_gene: TRBV24-1
j_gene: TRBJ1-1
CDR3aa: CATARQGHTEAFF
CDR3nt: TGTGCCACCGCAAGACAGGGGCACACTGAAGCTTTCTTT

d_gene: NA
abundance: NA
v_gene: TRBV6-5
j_gene: TRBJ1-1
CDR3aa: CASTIRRGNTEAFF
CDR3nt: TGTGCCAGCACGATACGACGGGGGAACACTGAAGCTTTCTTT

d_gene: NA
abundance: NA
v_gene: TRBV5-6
j_gene: TRBJ2-7
CDR3aa: CASSQLRGYEQYF
CDR3nt: TGTGCCAGCAGTCAACTAAGGGGCTACGAGCAGTACTTC

d_gene: NA
abundance: NA
v_gene: TRBV10-2
j_gene: TRBJ1-2
CDR3aa: CASGQTNYGYTF
CDR3nt: TGCGCCAGCGGACAGACTAACTATGGCTACACCTTC

d_gene: TRBD1
abundance: NA
v_gene: TRBV5-1
j_gene: TRBJ1-1
CDR3aa: CASSLAGQVNTEAFF
CDR3nt: TGCGCCAGCAGCTTGGCTGGACAGGTGAACACTGAAGCTTTCTTT

d_gene: TRBD1
abundance: NA
v_gene: TRBV28
j_gene: TRBJ1-2
CDR3aa: CASSLLTGGYGYTF
CDR3nt: TGTGCCAGCAGTTTACTTACAGGGGGGTATGGCTACACCTTC

d_gene: NA
abundance: once
v_gene: TRBV27
j_gene: TRBJ2-1
CDR3aa: CASMRHNEQFF
CDR3nt: TGTGCCAGCATGAGGCACAATGAGCAGTTCTTC

d_gene: TRBD1
abundance: few
v_gene: TRBV6-5
j_gene: TRBJ1-2
CDR3aa: CASRRDRNYGYTF
CDR3nt: TGTGCCAGCAGACGGGACAGAAATTATGGCTACACCTTC

d_gene: TRBD1
abundance: NA
v_gene: TRBV5-1
j_gene: TRBJ1-1
CDR3aa: CASSPGQGGTEAFF
CDR3nt: TGCGCCAGCAGCCCGGGACAGGGAGGGACTGAAGCTTTCTTT

d_gene: NA
abundance: NA
v_gene: TRBV7-8
j_gene: TRBJ1-4
CDR3aa: CASSLAPRRGEKLFF
CDR3nt: TGTGCCAGCAGCTTAGCGCCCAGGAGGGGTGAAAAACTGTTTTTT

d_gene: TRBD2
abundance: NA
v_gene: TRBV3-1/TRBV3-2
j_gene: TRBJ2-5
CDR3aa: CASSRGSGGPGTQYF
CDR3nt: TGTGCCAGCAGCCGGGGAAGCGGGGGTCCCGGGACCCAGTACTTC

d_gene: NA
abundance: NA
v_gene: TRBV7-8
j_gene: TRBJ1-1
CDR3aa: CASSSGQPNTEAFF
CDR3nt: TGTGCCAGCAGCTCCGGACAGCCGAACACTGAAGCTTTCTTT

d_gene: NA
abundance: NA
v_gene: TRBV30
j_gene: TRBJ1-6
CDR3aa: CAWGAGLSYNSPLHF
CDR3nt: TGTGCCTGGGGGGCAGGGTTGTCCTATAATTCACCCCTCCACTTT

d_gene: TRBD1
abundance: NA
v_gene: TRBV7-9
j_gene: TRBJ1-5
CDR3aa: CASSTSGGNQPQHF
CDR3nt: TGTGCCAGCAGCACGTCAGGGGGGAATCAGCCCCAGCATTTT

d_gene: NA
abundance: NA
v_gene: TRBV5-1
j_gene: TRBJ2-5
CDR3aa: CASSLALDRRSRETQYF
CDR3nt: TGCGCCAGCAGCTTGGCACTGGACAGACGTAGCCGGGAGACCCAGTACTTC

d_gene: NA
abundance: NA
v_gene: TRBV29-1
j_gene: TRBJ2-2
CDR3aa: CSVARNTGELFF
CDR3nt: TGCAGCGTTGCCAGAAACACCGGGGAGCTGTTTTTT

d_gene: TRBD2
abundance: once
v_gene: TRBV2
j_gene: TRBJ2-7
CDR3aa: CASRPSGARGVSYEQYF
CDR3nt: TGTGCCAGCAGACCATCTGGTGCTCGGGGGGTCAGCTACGAGCAGTACTTC

d_gene: TRBD1
abundance: NA
v_gene: TRBV7-8
j_gene: TRBJ1-3
CDR3aa: CASSLLGQGAGNTIYF
CDR3nt: TGTGCCAGCAGCTTACTCGGACAGGGTGCTGGAAACACCATATATTTT

d_gene: TRBD1
abundance: NA
v_gene: TRBV5-1
j_gene: TRBJ1-6
CDR3aa: CASSPTPGQGNSPLHF
CDR3nt: TGCGCCAGCAGCCCAACCCCTGGACAGGGGAATTCACCCCTCCACTTT

d_gene: TRBD1
abundance: NA
v_gene: TRBV27
j_gene: TRBJ1-2
CDR3aa: CASSFVEGQGAGYTF
CDR3nt: TGTGCCAGCAGTTTTGTGGAGGGACAGGGGGCCGGCTACACCTTC

d_gene: NA
abundance: NA
v_gene: TRBV10-3
j_gene: TRBJ2-7
CDR3aa: CAISEKPSGQLLYEQYF
CDR3nt: TGTGCCATCAGTGAGAAACCCTCGGGACAATTACTCTACGAGCAGTACTTC

d_gene: NA
abundance: NA
v_gene: TRBV28
j_gene: TRBJ1-1
CDR3aa: CASSPRRVMNTEAFF
CDR3nt: TGTGCCAGCAGCCCCCGGAGGGTAATGAACACTGAAGCTTTCTTT

d_gene: TRBD1
abundance: NA
v_gene: TRBV4-1
j_gene: TRBJ1-5
CDR3aa: CASSPYARTGDNQPQHF
CDR3nt: TGCGCCAGCAGCCCCTATGCCCGGACAGGGGACAATCAGCCCCAGCATTTT

d_gene: NA
abundance: few
v_gene: TRBV24-1
j_gene: TRBJ1-4
CDR3aa: CARQATNEKLFF
CDR3nt: TGTGCCAGACAGGCAACTAATGAAAAACTGTTTTTT

d_gene: TRBD1
abundance: NA
v_gene: TRBV4-1
j_gene: TRBJ1-2
CDR3aa: CASSPGQGMTGAGYTF
CDR3nt: TGCGCCAGCAGCCCCGGACAGGGGATGACCGGCGCTGGCTACACCTTC

d_gene: NA
abundance: NA
v_gene: TRBV5-4
j_gene: TRBJ2-2
CDR3aa: CASSLESTGELFF
CDR3nt: TGTGCCAGCAGCTTGGAGAGCACCGGGGAGCTGTTTTTT

d_gene: TRBD2
abundance: NA
v_gene: TRBV7-9
j_gene: TRBJ2-1
CDR3aa: CATDSGGANEQFF
CDR3nt: TGTGCCACCGATAGCGGGGGGGCCAATGAGCAGTTCTTC